These 20 T cell receptor beta chains were sequenced from one sample in a study of technical replicates of blood from a few donors. Some clones are missing from TCRdb's copy, which holds only in-frame ones; the method was immunoSEQ multiplex PCR. The sample includes over 70,000 clones, just under 97% of them seen just once. Material: T cells isolated from PBMCs. The receptors come from a human donor in good health.

V usage is TRBV2 and J usage is TRBJ2-5; 8 nucleotides line up with TRBD2. The CDR3 is 17 amino acids. V trimming: 0 bases; J trimming: 7 bases; junction bases outside the gene matches: 13. CDR1 and CDR2 from the germline V gene are SNHLY and FYNNEI. The chain's CDR3 is CASSEAGRLARVGTQYF. The CDR3 DNA follows: TGTGCCAGCAGTGAAGCTGGAAGACTAGCGCGGGTCGGGACCCAGTACTTC.

The chain recombines TRBV2 with TRBJ2-5; TRBD2 matches 9 bases. This CDR3 is built from 16 residues. Germline-derived CDR1 and CDR2 are SNHLY and FYNNEI. V shed 5 bases, J shed 2 bases, and the junction held 9 bases outside the gene matches. The CDR3 bases are TGTGCCAGCAGTTCTCTGACTAGCGGTTTACAAGAGACCCAGTACTTC. It is translated as CASSSLTSGLQETQYF.

This rearrangement joins TRBV4-1 to TRBJ1-2; 7 bases are a match to TRBD1. The V and J ends lost 3 bases and 8 bases, in that order; junction bases with no gene match: 12. Germline CDR1 MGHRA, CDR2 YSYEKL. The CDR3 spans 15 residues. CDR3 nucleotide sequence: TGCGCCAGCAGCCAGGAGGACAGGCCCAGTCACGGCTACACCTTC. Its protein product is CASSQEDRPSHGYTF.

The chain employs TRBV6-5 and TRBJ1-1; a weak D match, TRBD1 (5 bases). The V gene lost 5 bases and the J gene lost 4 bases, with 14 bases spanning the gap. The CDR3 extends over 14 amino acids. The germline CDR1 and CDR2 sequences are MNHEY and SVGAGI. Here the CDR3 reads CASSAGWGGTEAFF. The CDR3 DNA sequence: TGTGCCAGCAGTGCAGGGTGGGGGGGCACTGAAGCTTTCTTT.

The rearrangement uses TRBV9 and TRBJ1-1, with no clear D. The CDR3 is made up of 15 amino acids. Germline-derived CDR1 and CDR2 are SGDLS and YYNGEE. V lost 0 bases to trimming and J lost 1 base, with 10 bases between them. The CDR3 loop is CASSVGGQTNTEAFF. Here the CDR3 DNA reads TGTGCCAGCAGCGTAGGAGGCCAGACGAACACTGAAGCTTTCTTT. The whole variable domain, filled in from reference TRBV9 and TRBJ1-1, reads DSGVTQTPKHLITATGQRVTLRCSPRSGDLSVYWYQQSLDQGLQFLIQYYNGEERAKGNILERFSAQQFPDLHSELNLSSLELGDSALYFCASSVGGQTNTEAFFGQGTRLTVV.

V is TRBV6-5 and J is TRBJ1-4; 8 nucleotides agree with TRBD1. Germline CDR1 is MNHEY and CDR2 is SVGAGI. V shed 2 bases and J 7 bases; nucleotides not matched to a gene: 3. The CDR3 sequence is 14 residues long. The CDR3 spells CASSYGQGGEKLFF. CDR3 coding DNA: TGTGCCAGCAGTTACGGACAGGGTGGTGAAAAACTGTTTTTT.

The chain joins TRBV6-1 to TRBJ1-1; maybe TRBD1 (5 bases). In germline, CDR1 is MNHNS, CDR2 SASEGT. CDR3 length: 15 amino acids. With 4 bases removed from V and 1 base from J, the gap between germline ends came to 13 bases. CDR3 amino acids: CASSVLGGSNTEAFF. In DNA, the CDR3 is TGTGCCAGCAGTGTACTGGGGGGGTCGAACACTGAAGCTTTCTTT.

The CDR3 DNA is TGTGCCACCAGCAGGGACAAAGACAATCAGCCCCAGCATTTT. Translation: CATSRDKDNQPQHF. The chain has TRBV15 and TRBJ1-5, with D possibly TRBD1 on 5 matching bases. The CDR3 consists of 14 residues. The germline gives CDR1 LNHNV, CDR2 YYDKDF (reference sequence). V dropped 3 bases and J dropped 3 bases, with 9 bases sitting between them.

The chain employs TRBV9 and TRBJ2-3; TRBD2 is a possible D gene (6 bases). Germline V gene sequence: CDR1 SGDLS, CDR2 YYNGEE. This CDR3 is 18 amino acids long. V was pared by 2 bases and J by 2 bases, with 21 bases between. As DNA, the CDR3 is TGTGCCAGCAGCGTTGGGACGTCGGGAGTCCCCTACACAGATACGCAGTATTTT. This encodes CASSVGTSGVPYTDTQYF.

A remark on this clone: No DNA is shown, since the ends of the CDR3 on it are uncertain; the CDR3 is the one TCRdb lists. This chain connects TRBV6-1 to TRBJ1-1; the table names TRBD1, a call not compared with the DNA. Germline-derived CDR1 and CDR2 are MNHNS and SASEGT. The CDR3 is 14 residues long, ends included. The CDR3 protein is CASSEASGVPEAFF.

The chain is built from TRBV29-1 and TRBJ1-2, with 7 bases fitting TRBD1. V lost 4 bases to trimming and J lost 2 bases; unmatched junction nucleotides: 10. The CDR3 consists of 15 residues. The germline CDR1 and CDR2 sequences are SQVTM and ANQGSEA. The CDR3, as DNA: TGCAGCGTTGGGACAGGCGGGATTCGGAACTATGGCTACACCTTC. It codes for CSVGTGGIRNYGYTF.

The rearrangement joins TRBV7-6 to TRBJ2-2; the D is unclear. The V end lost 1 base, the J end lost 6 bases, and 6 bases lay between the germline ends. The germline gives CDR1 SGHVS, CDR2 FNYEAQ. This CDR3 is 13 amino acids long. CDR3 region: CASSLGPAGELFF. The CDR3 nucleotides are TGTGCCAGCAGCTTAGGTCCCGCCGGGGAGCTGTTTTTT.

The chain employs TRBV27 and TRBJ2-1; TRBD2 is a possible D gene (5 bases). There are 18 residues in the CDR3. The germline V gene encodes CDR1 MNHEY and CDR2 SMNVEV (reference sequence). The V and J ends lost 1 base and 5 bases respectively, with 21 bases between them. CDR3 sequence (DNA): TGTGCCAGCAGTTTATGGGCTCCAGGCAACTTAGCGCACAATGAGCAGTTCTTC. Its protein is CASSLWAPGNLAHNEQFF.

V and J are TRBV4-1 and TRBJ1-6; D might be TRBD1 (6 bases). CDR3 length equals 15 residues. V lost 1 base, J lost 9 bases, and 13 bases lay in between. CDR1 and CDR2 (germline): MGHRA, YSYEKL. The CDR3 region has the DNA TGCGCCAGCAGCCAAGTGGACAGACTCGGTTCACCCCTCCACTTT. It codes for CASSQVDRLGSPLHF.

V usage is TRBV9 and J usage is TRBJ2-4; 7 bases agree with TRBD2. There are 14 residues in the CDR3. In germline, CDR1 is SGDLS, CDR2 YYNGEE. The ends lost 4 bases at V and 3 bases at J; junction bases unmatched: 4. The CDR3 bases are TGTGCCAGCAGCCCCGGGAGGTACAAAAACATTCAGTACTTC. Translation: CASSPGRYKNIQYF.

This clone was seen a single time. The chain carries TRBV2 and TRBJ2-7; D perhaps matches TRBD1 (5 bases). V was trimmed by 0 bases and J by 6 bases, leaving 18 bases between them. Germline assignment: CDR1 SNHLY and CDR2 FYNNEI. The length of the CDR3 is 16 residues. CDR3: CASSEAVGPKASEQYF. CDR3 in DNA: TGTGCCAGCAGTGAAGCAGTGGGGCCCAAAGCAAGCGAGCAGTACTTC.

The chain employs TRBV27 and TRBJ1-1; 8 bases are shared with TRBD1. The CDR3 extends over 15 amino acids. The V gene end was trimmed by 0 bases and the J gene end by 1 base; junction bases not matched to a gene: 1. CDR1 MNHEY and CDR2 SMNVEV come from the germline V gene (reference sequence). CDR3: CASSLSTGGNTEAFF. DNA of the CDR3: TGTGCCAGCAGTTTATCAACAGGGGGGAACACTGAAGCTTTCTTT.

The chain recombines TRBV7-9 with TRBJ1-6, with TRBD1 matching 8 bases. The CDR3 has 15 residues. Germline V lookup: CDR1 SEHNR, CDR2 FQNEAQ (reference sequence). J was trimmed by 2 bases and V by 5 bases; bases with no gene match: 2. In DNA, the CDR3 is TGTGCCAGCAGCAGGACAGGGACCTATAATTCACCCCTCCACTTT. This codes for CASSRTGTYNSPLHF.

The V and J genes are TRBV15 and TRBJ1-4; no clear D gene. CDR1 and CDR2 from the germline V gene are LNHNV and YYDKDF (reference sequence). This CDR3 is built from 15 residues. Between the trimmed V and J ends, which lost 6 bases and 8 bases, there was a span of 19 bases. Written as DNA, the CDR3 is TGTGCCACCAGTTCTGCGGGAGGCCGGAGAGAAAAACTGTTTTTT. This codes for CATSSAGGRREKLFF.

This clone has just one count. V usage is TRBV9 and J usage is TRBJ2-1; 14 bases are a match to TRBD2. After removal of 3 bases from V and 8 bases from J, the junction contained 7 bases not matched to a gene. Germline V lookup: CDR1 SGDLS, CDR2 YYNGEE. The CDR3 contains 16 residues. CDR3 nucleotides: TGTGCCAGCAGCGGAGGGACTAGCGGGAGTCTCCATGAGCAGTTCTTC. This gives the protein CASSGGTSGSLHEQFF. Together with reference TRBV9 and TRBJ2-1, the CDR3 gives the full variable domain: DSGVTQTPKHLITATGQRVTLRCSPRSGDLSVYWYQQSLDQGLQFLIQYYNGEERAKGNILERFSAQQFPDLHSELNLSSLELGDSALYFCASSGGTSGSLHEQFFGPGTRLTVL.